The entry that follows covers one T cell receptor (beta chain) sequence. The data derive from a study of T cell responses to AZD1222 COVID-19 vaccine. Clones were sequenced by immunoSEQ multiplex PCR, and TCRdb holds only the in-frame ones, with some missing. Of around 100,000 clones listed, 80% to 90% are singletons. The CDR3 totals 15 residues. V shed 2 bases and J 4 bases; nucleotides not matched to a gene: 7. Germline V lookup: CDR1 MGHRA, CDR2 YSYEKL. This receptor was identified in an adult in good health. Sequences were derived from peripheral blood, sampled on day 0 of MenACWY control vaccination. The chain links TRBV4-1 to TRBJ1-2; 7 bases map to TRBD1. The chain's CDR3 is CASSQLGTASYGYTF. CDR3 coding DNA: TGCGCCAGCAGCCAACTCGGGACAGCCTCCTATGGCTACACCTTC.